This TCR beta chain was observed in a study of a mutant IDH1 vaccine in newly diagnosed glioma. Study details: Vaccination of patients was performed eight times, in weeks 1, 3, 5, 7, 11, 15, 19 and 23.

Overall study results and limits: Across multiple MHC alleles, approximately 93% of patients had vaccine-induced responses.

Libraries were prepared by immunoSEQ multiplex PCR; TCRdb keeps only in-frame clonotypes and omits some of them. Of 70,000 to 90,000 clones in the sample, 65% to 90% were seen once. The V end lost 5 bases, the J end lost 2 bases, and 11 bases lay between the germline ends. Per the germline V gene, CDR1 is SNHLY and CDR2 is FYNNEI. The CDR3 sequence is 14 residues long. As for this clone: Its target is unknown.

Time point here: week 23, last vaccination. Every vaccine dose comprised 300 ug of mutant IDH1 20-mer peptide plus topical imiquimod. Each donor presented with a new WHO grade 3 or 4 astrocytoma that tested IDH1-mutant and showed ATRX loss. Sequenced material: PBMCs, taken from a glioma patient whose treatment included an IDH1 peptide vaccine. The chain couples TRBV2 to TRBJ2-3; the D gene could be TRBD1 or TRBD2 (6 bases each). The sequence was obtained from a man aged 25-45 years with glioma. Some clones in this sample may be carry-over from other donors' samples. CDR3 residues: CASSWGAPTDTQYF. The CDR3 DNA sequence: TGTGCCAGCAGTTGGGGGGCACCCACAGATACGCAGTATTTT.